Presented here are 5 T cell receptor beta chains from one specimen sequenced in a study of blood T cell repertoires in COVID-19. TCRdb keeps only in-frame clones here, not all; method: immunoSEQ multiplex PCR. The sample has 250,000 to 300,000 clones; under 90% are singletons. Input material: peripheral blood. These receptor sequences come from a man aged 50-60 years with acute or convalescent COVID-19.

V and J are TRBV27 and TRBJ1-5, with D possibly being TRBD1 (5 bases). The CDR3 extends over 13 amino acids. Germline V lookup: CDR1 MNHEY, CDR2 SMNVEV (reference sequence). Trimming removed 8 bases from V and 4 bases from J, with 12 bases in between. The CDR3 nucleotides are TGTGCCAGCGCGGGGGACGGGAATCAGCCCCAGCATTTT. Translating it yields CASAGDGNQPQHF.

The chain uses TRBV7-6 and TRBJ2-7; 9 nucleotides agree with TRBD1. Trimming at V came to 6 bases and at J to 6 bases, leaving 6 bases not matched to a gene. The CDR3 is made up of 13 amino acids. The germline V gene has CDR1 SGHVS and CDR2 FNYEAQ. CDR3: CASSPDRGGEQYF. CDR3 nucleotides: TGTGCCAGCAGTCCCGACAGGGGGGGCGAGCAGTACTTC.

This chain links TRBV5-8 with TRBJ2-5; TRBD1 aligns across 7 bases. V lost 4 bases to trimming and J lost 0 bases; unmatched junction nucleotides: 9. Germline values: CDR1 SGHTS, CDR2 YDEGEE. CDR3 length: 16 residues. CDR3 protein: CASSGGQADYQETQYF. The CDR3 DNA follows: TGTGCCAGCAGCGGAGGACAGGCCGACTACCAAGAGACCCAGTACTTC.

This sequence joins TRBV7-2 and TRBJ2-3; 11 bases map to TRBD2. Germline CDR1 and CDR2: SGHTA and FQGNSA. The CDR3 consists of 16 residues. Trimming cost V 1 base and J 5 bases; bases outside gene matches: 5. CDR3 sequence: CASSLVAGGPVDTQYF. CDR3 DNA sequence: TGTGCCAGCAGCTTAGTAGCGGGGGGGCCTGTAGATACGCAGTATTTT.

The chain carries TRBV2 and TRBJ1-1, with D tentatively TRBD1 (6 bases). The CDR3 extends over 14 amino acids. The ends were cut back, 6 bases at V and 0 bases at J, with 11 bases in the middle. Per the germline V gene, CDR1 is SNHLY and CDR2 is FYNNEI. The CDR3 reads CASRGGQLNTEAFF. CDR3 nucleotide sequence: TGTGCCAGCAGGGGCGGACAGTTGAACACTGAAGCTTTCTTT.